This T cell receptor beta chain is drawn from a study of Ad26.COV2.S vaccination and SARS-CoV-2 variants. At the level of the study: This donor came from the COV1001 trial of Ad26.COV2.S.

The germline V gene encodes CDR1 SGHAT and CDR2 FQDESV (reference sequence). This CDR3 comprises 15 residues. The ends were cut back, 2 bases at V and 2 bases at J, with 12 bases in the middle. Repertoires were generated with immunoSEQ multiplex PCR, while TCRdb's copy carries only in-frame clones and drops some. The sample yields 350,000 to 500,000 clones, 88% seen once. This sample's treatment: 15 to 20 received Ad26.COV2.S at low or high dose, single or two shots; a few received placebo; per-sample allocation not given. At day 63 after the first vaccine or placebo injection, samples were drawn. Immunization relied on an Ad26 vector, which expressed Wuhan-strain SARS-CoV-2 spike.

The sequence was obtained from a person between 18 and 59 years old who received the Ad26.COV2.S COVID-19 vaccine or a placebo. The material was peripheral blood, obtained in a trial of Ad26.COV2.S vaccine versus placebo. The V and J genes are TRBV11-1 and TRBJ2-5, with D uncertain. Here the CDR3 reads CASSLLPTSQETQYF. In nucleotides, the CDR3 is TGTGCCAGCAGCTTATTACCGACCTCACAAGAGACCCAGTACTTC.